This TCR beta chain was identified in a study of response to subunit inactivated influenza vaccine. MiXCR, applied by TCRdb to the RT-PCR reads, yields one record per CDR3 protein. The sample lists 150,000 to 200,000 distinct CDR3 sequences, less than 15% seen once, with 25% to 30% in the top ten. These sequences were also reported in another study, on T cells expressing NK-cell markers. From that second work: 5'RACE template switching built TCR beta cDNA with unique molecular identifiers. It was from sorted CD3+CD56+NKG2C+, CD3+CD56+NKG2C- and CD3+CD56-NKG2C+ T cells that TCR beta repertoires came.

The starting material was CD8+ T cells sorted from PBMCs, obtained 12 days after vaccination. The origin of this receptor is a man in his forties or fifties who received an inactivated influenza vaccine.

The CDR3 DNA reads as TGTGCCACCCAAAAGGGACTTACCTTAAATCAGCCCCAGCATTTT. This translates into CATQKGLTLNQPQHF. V usage is TRBV28 and J usage is TRBJ1-5; a weak D match, TRBD1 (5 bases). Per germline, CDR1 MDHEN and CDR2 SYDVKM. V lost 10 bases and J 4 bases, leaving 20 bases between the germline ends. The CDR3 covers 15 residues.